Listed below are T cell receptor beta chains from one sample, sequenced in a study of T cell responses to AZD1222 COVID-19 vaccine. Profiled with immunoSEQ multiplex PCR; TCRdb holds only in-frame clones, not every one. The sample includes about 160,000 clones, approximately 90% seen only once; the top ten take 1.9%. The material sequenced was peripheral blood, taken on day 0 of AZD1222 vaccination. Source of these receptors: an adult in good health. The CDR3 runs from the conserved cysteine through the conserved F or W. Fields, in order: D gene, V gene, J gene, clone size, CDR3 DNA, CDR3 protein. A D gene is named only where the DNA matches it firmly. Expanded clones get a size class; other rows say once, few or many, or leave the size out.

>TRBD2|TRBV7-8|TRBJ2-2|NA
TGTGCCAGCAGCCCGTGGACTAGCGTTGACCCCGGGGAGCTGTTTTTT
CASSPWTSVDPGELFF
>NA|TRBV6-4|TRBJ1-3|NA
TGTGCCAGCAACAGCTCTGGAAACACCATATATTTT
CASNSSGNTIYF
>TRBD1|TRBV27|TRBJ1-5|NA
TGTGCCAGCAGTCCGGGGACAGTTAATCAGCCCCAGCATTTT
CASSPGTVNQPQHF
>NA|TRBV5-4|TRBJ1-5|NA
TGTGCCAGCAGCCAGGGACCGAGCAATCAGCCCCAGCATTTT
CASSQGPSNQPQHF
>NA|TRBV9|TRBJ1-3|once
TGTGCCAGCAGCCGCCCTCCAGACAGCTCTGGAAACACCATATATTTT
CASSRPPDSSGNTIYF
>NA|TRBV19|TRBJ1-1|NA
TGTGCCAGTAGTATCCAGGGAATCACTGAAGCTTTCTTT
CASSIQGITEAFF
>TRBD1|TRBV19|TRBJ1-1|NA
TGTGCCAGTAGTATCGCGGACAGGGTGACTGAAGCTTTCTTT
CASSIADRVTEAFF
>NA|TRBV6-7|TRBJ2-2|NA
TGTGCCAGCAGCACCCCCGGACAGTCCACCGGGGAGCTGTTTTTT
CASSTPGQSTGELFF
>TRBD1|TRBV30|TRBJ1-3|NA
TGTGCCTGGGGAGCCCTGACAGGGGGAAGAAACACCATATATTTT
CAWGALTGGRNTIYF
>NA|TRBV7-2|TRBJ1-2|NA
TGTGCCAGCAGCTTACCTGGACTCGGGAGCTATGGCTACACCTTC
CASSLPGLGSYGYTF
>NA|TRBV27|TRBJ2-1|NA
TGTGCCAGCAGCGCCAGAGCCCAGAGCTCCTACAATGAGCAGTTCTTC
CASSARAQSSYNEQFF
>TRBD1|TRBV27|TRBJ2-1|NA
TGTGCCAGCAGTTTATCATTTGGACAGGGTACGTACAATGAGCAGTTCTTC
CASSLSFGQGTYNEQFF
>TRBD1|TRBV10-3|TRBJ2-7|NA
TGTGCCATCAGTGAGTCGGAAGGGGGCATGGACGAGCAGTACTTC
CAISESEGGMDEQYF
>NA|TRBV7-6|TRBJ2-7|NA
TGTGCCAGCAGTAGAACGGACAGCCTCTACGAGCAGTACTTC
CASSRTDSLYEQYF
>TRBD1|TRBV5-1|TRBJ1-4|NA
TGCGCCAGCAGCTCCCACAGGGGTCAAGAAAAACTGTTTTTT
CASSSHRGQEKLFF
>NA|TRBV7-9|TRBJ2-7|NA
TGTGCCAGCAGCTTCCCCGGGACTCCTTCCTACGAGCAGTACTTC
CASSFPGTPSYEQYF
>NA|TRBV12-3/TRBV12-4|TRBJ2-7|NA
TGTGCCAGCAGTCCCCGGCTAAGAGAGCAGTACTTC
CASSPRLREQYF
>NA|TRBV9|TRBJ2-7|NA
TGTGCCAGCAGCCTAAATATTAATCCCCGCACCTACGAGCAGTACTTC
CASSLNINPRTYEQYF
>NA|TRBV6-6|TRBJ2-3|NA
TGTGCCAGCAGTCCAACCGACTTCGCGACTACCAGCACAGATACGCAGTATTTT
CASSPTDFATTSTDTQYF
>NA|TRBV12-3/TRBV12-4|TRBJ1-2|NA
TGTGCCAGCAGCCTAGGGAAGAGCTATGGCTACACCTTC
CASSLGKSYGYTF
>TRBD1|TRBV28|TRBJ1-4|NA
TGTGCCAGCAGTTTTGGGACAGGTGAAAAACTGTTTTTT
CASSFGTGEKLFF
>NA|TRBV10-3|TRBJ2-5|NA
TGTGCCATCAGTGAGGGGCAGGGGAGCGAGACCCAGTACTTC
CAISEGQGSETQYF
>TRBD2|TRBV27|TRBJ2-2|NA
TGTGCCAGCAGTCCGTCGCGGGGGAGGAACACCGGGGAGCTGTTTTTT
CASSPSRGRNTGELFF
>NA|TRBV5-6|TRBJ1-3|NA
TGTGCCAGCAGCTTGGGAACAGCGAACTCTGGAAACACCATATATTTT
CASSLGTANSGNTIYF
>NA|TRBV5-4|TRBJ2-1|NA
TGTGCCAGCAGCTCCAAAGCGACGGGTGAGCAGTTCTTC
CASSSKATGEQFF
>NA|TRBV7-2|TRBJ1-2|NA
TGTGCCAGCAGCTTAGCAGGATCGGGTGGCTACACCTTC
CASSLAGSGGYTF
>NA|TRBV4-3|TRBJ2-1|NA
TGCGCCAGCAGCCCCTACGCAGATGGCAATGAGCAGTTCTTC
CASSPYADGNEQFF
>NA|TRBV6-2/TRBV6-3|TRBJ1-6|NA
TGTGCCAGCAGTTACTCGCCCCCGACAGGTAGCGATTCACCCCTCCACTTT
CASSYSPPTGSDSPLHF
>TRBD1|TRBV20-1|TRBJ1-2|NA
TGCAGTGCTAGTGTTAGGACAGGGCCCTATGGCTACACCTTC
CSASVRTGPYGYTF
>NA|TRBV2|TRBJ2-5|once
TGTGCCAGCAGCCTGGACCTAGAAGAGACCCAGTACTTC
CASSLDLEETQYF
>NA|TRBV7-3|TRBJ2-7|NA
TGTGCCAGCAGCCTGGGGCGCATCAGCGAGCAGTACTTC
CASSLGRISEQYF
>TRBD2|TRBV30|TRBJ2-7|NA
TGTGCCTCAGCCACCGGGACTACACAGCAGTACTTC
CASATGTTQQYF
>TRBD1|TRBV5-1|TRBJ2-5|NA
TGCGCCAGCAGCCCTGGGACAGTGGGGTGGGAGACCCAGTACTTC
CASSPGTVGWETQYF
>TRBD1|TRBV11-3|TRBJ1-5|NA
TGTGCCAGCACCGAGCAGGGGGCTGGTTATAGCAATCAGCCCCAGCATTTT
CASTEQGAGYSNQPQHF
>NA|TRBV7-9|TRBJ1-1|NA
TGTGCCAGCAGCTTACAGGTCCCTATGAACACTGAAGCTTTCTTT
CASSLQVPMNTEAFF
>NA|TRBV5-4|TRBJ1-2|NA
TGTGCCAGCAGCACCCCCGGGGACTATGGCTACACCTTC
CASSTPGDYGYTF
>NA|TRBV7-2|TRBJ1-2|NA
TGTGCCAGCAGCTACGGGACGGCTGCTGGCTACACCTTC
CASSYGTAAGYTF
>TRBD1|TRBV7-2|TRBJ2-7|NA
TGTGCCAGCAGCTTATTCAGGGGGAGCTCCTACGAGCAGTACTTC
CASSLFRGSSYEQYF
>NA|TRBV5-6|TRBJ1-1|NA
TGTGCCAGCAGCTTGGTAATCACTGAAGCTTTCTTT
CASSLVITEAFF
>NA|TRBV11-2|TRBJ1-2|once
TGTGCCAGCAGCTTAGGGGCCGGAACAGGGACCGGCTACACCTTC
CASSLGAGTGTGYTF
>TRBD2|TRBV7-2|TRBJ2-7|NA
TGTGCCAGCAGCTTAGTTGGGGGGGGAAACTCCTACGAGCAGTACTTC
CASSLVGGGNSYEQYF
>NA|TRBV4-1|TRBJ1-1|NA
TGCGCCAGCAGCCAGGAGATGGCCTATCAAGGTAGCACTGAAGCTTTCTTT
CASSQEMAYQGSTEAFF
>NA|TRBV15|TRBJ1-5|NA
TGTGCCACCAGCAGAGATTCGGAGGCGTATCAGCCCCAGCATTTT
CATSRDSEAYQPQHF
>NA|TRBV27|TRBJ1-5|NA
TGTGCCAGCAGTTTAGCCGGGGGCGGCTCGGCCCAGCATTTT
CASSLAGGGSAQHF
>NA|TRBV30|TRBJ2-7|NA
TGTGCGGGTGGCCTCACCCTAAGCTCCTACGAGCAGTACTTC
CAGGLTLSSYEQYF
>NA|TRBV30|TRBJ1-6|once
TGTGCCTTAAACTATTCCCCAGGGAATAATTCACCCCTCCACTTT
CALNYSPGNNSPLHF
>NA|TRBV7-2|TRBJ1-1|NA
TGTGCCAGCAGCGCGGGCAGGGGGAACACTGAAGCTTTCTTT
CASSAGRGNTEAFF
>TRBD2|TRBV6-5|TRBJ2-1|NA
TGTGCCAGCAGTCCGACCCGGGACTACCCTAGGGAGCAGTTCTTC
CASSPTRDYPREQFF
>NA|TRBV27|TRBJ1-1|NA
TGTGCCAGCAGTGATCTGGGACAAGTGAACACTGAAGCTTTCTTT
CASSDLGQVNTEAFF
>NA|TRBV6-2/TRBV6-3|TRBJ2-1|NA
TGTGCCAGCAGTTTTATAGCGGCTAGCTCCTACAATGAGCAGTTCTTC
CASSFIAASSYNEQFF